These T cell receptor beta chains were read from a single sample in a study of shared clonotypes between healthy human individuals. Assay used: immunoSEQ multiplex PCR; TCRdb lists only in-frame clones, some missing. Of over 850,000 clones in the sample, 75% to 85% are singletons; the top ten hold under 0.8%. Input material: memory CD4+ T cells from PBMCs. The receptors derive from a man aged 18 to 30 in good health. Some clones in this sample may be carry-over from other donors' samples. CDR3s leave out the opening cysteine and the closing phenylalanine or tryptophan. A D gene is named only where the DNA matches it firmly. The size of a clone is reported for some rows only, either as once, few or many, or as a class for expanded clones.

v_call,j_call,d_call,clone_size,cdr3_aa
TRBV28,TRBJ1-2,TRBD1,-,ASSRQGQGGYT
TRBV25-1,TRBJ2-1,-,-,ASSDNGPGSYNEQF
TRBV5-1,TRBJ2-6,TRBD1,-,ASSLLGQGASSGANVLT
TRBV10-1,TRBJ2-3,TRBD2,-,ASRPAGASDTQY
TRBV29-1,TRBJ2-7,TRBD2,-,SGSGSSYEQY
TRBV9,TRBJ2-2,TRBD2,-,ASRASGTGELF
TRBV9,TRBJ2-2,-,once,ASSVGAGLPGELF
TRBV15,TRBJ2-7,-,-,ATSRVPSSYEQY
TRBV28,TRBJ1-5,-,-,ASGLQGDQPQH
TRBV6-5,TRBJ1-5,-,-,ASRKDRNSNQPQH
TRBV2,TRBJ2-1,-,-,ASSDNEQF
TRBV2,TRBJ1-1,TRBD1,many,ASRPGDRELNTEAF
TRBV7-9,TRBJ2-7,TRBD1,-,ASSSGQGKGYEQY
TRBV11-2,TRBJ2-1,TRBD2,-,ASRDSGSKSNEQF
TRBV28,TRBJ1-2,-,-,ASSPNRAYGYT
TRBV9,TRBJ2-1,TRBD2,-,ASSTTSVGYNEQF
TRBV2,TRBJ1-4,-,-,ASQNRGLEYEKLF
TRBV28,TRBJ1-1,-,-,ASVRAGTEAF
TRBV5-5,TRBJ2-3,-,few,ASSSSFQGTDTQY
TRBV5-1,TRBJ1-5,-,few,ASSLEFGDQPQH
TRBV6-1,TRBJ2-7,-,-,ASTAFYEQY
TRBV5-1,TRBJ2-5,TRBD1,-,ASSRRTGGETQY
TRBV25-1,TRBJ1-5,TRBD1,-,ASSAGTGGEGQPQH
TRBV7-9,TRBJ2-5,TRBD2,many,ASSLAAGGTETQY
TRBV11-2,TRBJ2-1,-,-,ASSLLLGNEQF